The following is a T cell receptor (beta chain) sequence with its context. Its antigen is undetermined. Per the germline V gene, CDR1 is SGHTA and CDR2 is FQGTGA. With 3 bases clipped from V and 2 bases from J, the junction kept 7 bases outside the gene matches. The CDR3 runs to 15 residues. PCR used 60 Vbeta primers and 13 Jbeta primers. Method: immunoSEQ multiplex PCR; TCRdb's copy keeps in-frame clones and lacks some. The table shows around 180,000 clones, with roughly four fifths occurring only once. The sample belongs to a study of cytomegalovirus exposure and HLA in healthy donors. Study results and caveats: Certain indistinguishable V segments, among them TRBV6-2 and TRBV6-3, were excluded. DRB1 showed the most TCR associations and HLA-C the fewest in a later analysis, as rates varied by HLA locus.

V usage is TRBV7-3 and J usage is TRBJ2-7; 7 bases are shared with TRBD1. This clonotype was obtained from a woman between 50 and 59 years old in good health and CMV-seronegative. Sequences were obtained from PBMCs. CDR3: CASSFSPGGPYEQYF. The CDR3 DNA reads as TGTGCCAGCAGCTTTTCCCCAGGGGGACCCTACGAGCAGTACTTC.